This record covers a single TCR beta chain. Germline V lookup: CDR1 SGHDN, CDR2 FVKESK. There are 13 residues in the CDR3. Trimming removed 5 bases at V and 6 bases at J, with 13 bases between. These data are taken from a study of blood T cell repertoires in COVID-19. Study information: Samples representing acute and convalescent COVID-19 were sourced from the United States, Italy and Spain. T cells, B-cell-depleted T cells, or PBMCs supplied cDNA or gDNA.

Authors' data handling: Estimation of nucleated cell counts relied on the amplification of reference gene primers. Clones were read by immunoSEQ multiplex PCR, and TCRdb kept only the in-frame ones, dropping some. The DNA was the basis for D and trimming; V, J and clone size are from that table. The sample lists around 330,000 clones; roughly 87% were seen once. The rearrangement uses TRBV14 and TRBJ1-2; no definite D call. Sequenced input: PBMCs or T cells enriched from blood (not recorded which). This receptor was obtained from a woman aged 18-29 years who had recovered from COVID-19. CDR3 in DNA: TGTGCCAGCAGCGTCGGCGCGGGCGATGGCTACACCTTC. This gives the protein CASSVGAGDGYTF.